The 17 T cell receptor beta chains below were found in one sample sequenced in a study of radiotherapy plus CTLA-4 blockade in lung cancer listed by TCRdb under 2018. The receptor library was made with the immunoSEQ multiplex PCR assay. The source is immuneACCESS, and TCRdb retained only in-frame sequences with V and J called. Part of the clones is not carried over; for the studies checked, unresolved V genes explain less than half of this, and the remainder is unexplained. This sample lists around 100,000 clones; about four fifths were detected once. The ten largest make up around 2.7% of the sample. Material: peripheral blood, obtained from a patient treated with radiotherapy plus ipilimumab. Receptors originate from a human donor with non-small cell lung cancer who had a partial response to radiotherapy plus ipilimumab. Some clones in this sample may be carry-over from other donors' samples.

The chain joins TRBV9 to TRBJ2-2, with D possibly being TRBD1 (5 bases). CDR1 is SGDLS, CDR2 YYNGEE, per germline. Trimming left V 0 bases short and J 0 bases short, with 12 bases between. The length of the CDR3 is 17 residues. The CDR3 sequence is CASSVDRTSANTGELFF. CDR3 in DNA: TGTGCCAGCAGCGTAGACAGGACGAGTGCGAACACCGGGGAGCTGTTTTTT.

The chain links TRBV7-2 to TRBJ2-5; TRBD2 matches at 11 bases. The CDR3 extends over 15 amino acids. The trim removed 1 base at V and 4 bases at J, leaving 2 bases unmatched. The germline V gene encodes CDR1 SGHTA and CDR2 FQGNSA. CDR3: CASSLGLAGGETQYF. CDR3 bases: TGTGCCAGCAGCTTAGGGCTAGCGGGGGGAGAGACCCAGTACTTC.

J is TRBJ2-6 and V is TRBV19; 8 nucleotides agree with TRBD1. The J segment lost 2 bases and the V segment lost 4 bases, leaving 4 bases of the junction unmatched. CDR1 is LNHDA, CDR2 SQIVND, per germline (reference sequence). This CDR3 has 16 amino acids. CDR3 in amino acids: CASSSRTGTGANVLTF. For the CDR3, the DNA is TGTGCCAGTAGTAGCCGGACAGGGACTGGGGCCAACGTCCTGACTTTC.

This chain uses TRBV4-1 with TRBJ2-7, with TRBD1 matching over 7 bases. The CDR3 has 15 residues. Germline-derived CDR1 and CDR2 are MGHRA and YSYEKL. V dropped 1 base and J dropped 5; count of bases not matched to a gene: 8. The DNA of the CDR3 is TGCGCCAGCAGCCAAGGCCCGACAGGGAGAGACGAGCAGTACTTC. Translated: CASSQGPTGRDEQYF.

The chain couples TRBV4-2 to TRBJ2-3; D ambiguous. Germline CDR1 reads LGHNA; CDR2 reads YNFKEQ. This CDR3 is 13 amino acids long. Trimming left V 0 bases short and J 6 bases short, with 7 bases between. CDR3 sequence (DNA): TGTGCCAGCAGCCAAGAAGTACGGGATACGCAGTATTTT. Protein sequence: CASSQEVRDTQYF.

This chain uses TRBV7-9 with TRBJ2-3; possible D gene TRBD2, 5 bases. The CDR3 consists of 14 residues. Germline loops: CDR1 SEHNR, CDR2 FQNEAQ (reference sequence). Trimming removed 4 bases from V and 8 bases from J, with 16 bases in between. This CDR3 reads CASSSAGPAGTQYF. DNA for the CDR3: TGTGCCAGCAGCTCGGCCGGGCCTGCGGGTACGCAGTATTTT.

The chain uses TRBV19 and TRBJ1-2, with TRBD1 as a possible D gene (6 bases). V was clipped by 11 bases and J by 7 bases, with 20 bases between them. Per germline, CDR1 LNHDA and CDR2 SQIVND (reference sequence). This CDR3 spans 13 amino acids. This CDR3 is CASHPSRGAGYTF. Written as DNA, the CDR3 is TGTGCCTCACATCCCTCCCGGGGGGCTGGCTACACCTTC.

V and J are TRBV29-1 and TRBJ1-2, with TRBD1 matching 7 bases. CDR1 is SQVTM and CDR2 is ANQGSEA in the germline V gene. V gave up 7 bases and J gave up 13 bases; unmatched junction bases: 12. The CDR3 sequence is 11 residues long. As DNA, the CDR3 is TGCAGCGCCTTGACAGGGTCCGTGGTCACCTTC. Translation gives CSALTGSVVTF.

The rearrangement uses TRBV4-3 and TRBJ2-1; maybe TRBD1 (6 bases). Germline V gene data show CDR1 as LGHNA and CDR2 as YSLEER. There are 18 residues in the CDR3. The germline V and J ends were trimmed by 1 base and 5 bases, with 21 bases remaining between them. CDR3: CASSQGVGGQLHDNEQFF. The CDR3, as DNA: TGCGCCAGCAGCCAAGGGGTGGGTGGACAGCTTCACGACAATGAGCAGTTCTTC.

V gene TRBV6-1 combines with J gene TRBJ2-1; TRBD2 matches 8 bases. The germline V gene has CDR1 MNHNS and CDR2 SASEGT. Trimming at V came to 5 bases and at J to 4 bases, leaving 4 bases not matched to a gene. The CDR3 consists of 14 residues. CDR3 protein: CASSLSGIYNEQFF. The CDR3 DNA follows: TGTGCCAGCAGTCTTAGCGGGATTTACAATGAGCAGTTCTTC.

CDR3 residues: CATLTGLSFEYGYTF. The CDR3 DNA follows: TGTGCCACCCTCACGGGACTCTCCTTTGAGTATGGCTACACCTTC. This chain uses TRBV6-1 with TRBJ1-2, with D tentatively TRBD1 (5 bases). CDR1 and CDR2 from the germline V gene are MNHNS and SASEGT. The CDR3 loop spans 15 amino acids. Trimming removed 10 bases from V and 5 bases from J, with 23 bases in between.

The genes are TRBV5-1 and TRBJ2-3; tentatively, D is TRBD2 (5 bases). In germline, CDR1 is SGHRS, CDR2 YFSETQ. The CDR3 spans 17 residues. Trimming left V 1 base short and J 2 bases short, with 17 bases between. Here the CDR3 reads CASSLTPTGETTDTQYF. CDR3 coding DNA: TGCGCCAGCAGCTTGACCCCTACCGGGGAGACCACAGATACGCAGTATTTT.

CDR3 bases: TGTGCCAGCAGCCCCACGACAGGGTATGGGACCCAGTACTTC. It codes for CASSPTTGYGTQYF. V usage is TRBV14 and J usage is TRBJ2-5; 7 bases line up with TRBD1. This CDR3 comprises 14 residues. V lost 4 bases and J lost 7; bases outside the gene matches: 9. The germline CDR1 and CDR2 sequences are SGHDN and FVKESK.

This chain links TRBV6-1 with TRBJ1-5; D not certain. V was pared by 1 base and J by 1 base, with 8 bases between. CDR1 MNHNS and CDR2 SASEGT come from the germline V gene. This CDR3 spans 15 amino acids. In DNA, the CDR3 is TGTGCCAGCAGTGAAGGGTCCTACAGCAATCAGCCCCAGCATTTT. Translation: CASSEGSYSNQPQHF.

The CDR3 region has the DNA TGTGCCAGCAGCTTAACGGCGCCGGGAGCGGGGGATACGCAGTATTTT. This translates into CASSLTAPGAGDTQYF. This chain links TRBV7-3 with TRBJ2-3; 7 bases are a match to TRBD2. This CDR3 is built from 16 residues. CDR1 is SGHTA and CDR2 is FQGTGA in the germline V gene. After removal of 0 bases from V and 6 bases from J, the junction contained 9 bases not matched to a gene.

The sample holds one count of this clone. The gene calls are TRBV28 and TRBJ2-6, with TRBD2 matching over 7 bases. The germline CDR1 and CDR2 sequences are MDHEN and SYDVKM. This CDR3 region has 19 residues. Unmatched junction bases numbered 20, after V lost 8 bases and J lost 4 bases. The CDR3 coding sequence is TGTGCCAGCCACCCTCCCGGGACTACCTCCCCTCTGGGGGCCAACGTCCTGACTTTC. It codes for CASHPPGTTSPLGANVLTF.

This clone was seen only a few times. This chain links TRBV11-3 with TRBJ2-3, with TRBD2 identical over 8 bases. This CDR3 has 16 amino acids. Germline CDR1 reads SGHNT; CDR2 reads YENEEA. V was clipped by 5 bases and J by 5 bases; unmatched bases: 12. The CDR3, as DNA: TGTGCCAGCAGCGGACTCGGGAGGGGTTTCGAAGATACGCAGTATTTT. Translating it yields CASSGLGRGFEDTQYF.